This is a list of T cell receptor beta chains from one sample in a study of blood T cell repertoires in COVID-19. Sequencing was performed with immunoSEQ multiplex PCR; in TCRdb, only in-frame clones are kept and a portion is missing. Here the sample spans tens of thousands of clones, around nine tenths being singletons. What was sequenced was peripheral blood. The receptor set was obtained from a man aged 55 to 70 with acute or convalescent COVID-19. The CDR3 runs from the conserved cysteine through the conserved F or W. A D gene is named only where the DNA matches it firmly. Clone size, where shown, is once, few, many, or a class for clones that have expanded.

d_gene: .; len: 13; v_gene: TRBV3-1/TRBV3-2; j_gene: TRBJ1-5; abundance: .; CDR3nt: TGTGCCAGCAGCCAAGATTATAGCGGGCCCCAGCATTTT; CDR3aa: CASSQDYSGPQHF
d_gene: TRBD1; len: 15; v_gene: TRBV6-6; j_gene: TRBJ1-2; abundance: .; CDR3nt: TGTGCCAGCGGCAATACAGGGGGCTGGGACTATGGCTACACCTTC; CDR3aa: CASGNTGGWDYGYTF
d_gene: .; len: 14; v_gene: TRBV6-2/TRBV6-3; j_gene: TRBJ2-5; abundance: few; CDR3nt: TGTGCCAGCAGTGCCGATACAGGGATAGAGACCCAGTACTTC; CDR3aa: CASSADTGIETQYF
d_gene: TRBD1; len: 13; v_gene: TRBV5-1; j_gene: TRBJ2-7; abundance: .; CDR3nt: TGCGCCAGCAGCCCAGGACAGGGGGCCGAGCAGTACTTC; CDR3aa: CASSPGQGAEQYF
d_gene: TRBD1; len: 13; v_gene: TRBV19; j_gene: TRBJ1-5; abundance: .; CDR3nt: TGTGCCACTGAGGACAGGGCCGGTCAGCCCCAGCATTTT; CDR3aa: CATEDRAGQPQHF
d_gene: TRBD1; len: 16; v_gene: TRBV5-8; j_gene: TRBJ2-2; abundance: .; CDR3nt: TGTGCCAGCAGCTCAGGGACAGAGCCGAACACCGGGGAGCTGTTTTTT; CDR3aa: CASSSGTEPNTGELFF
d_gene: .; len: 16; v_gene: TRBV6-2/TRBV6-3; j_gene: TRBJ1-1; abundance: .; CDR3nt: TGTGCCAGCAGTTACTCTACCGGACAGCTGAACACTGAAGCTTTCTTT; CDR3aa: CASSYSTGQLNTEAFF
d_gene: .; len: 13; v_gene: TRBV9; j_gene: TRBJ2-5; abundance: few; CDR3nt: TGTGCCAGCAGCACAAGACTAGATGAGACCCAGTACTTC; CDR3aa: CASSTRLDETQYF
d_gene: TRBD1; len: 14; v_gene: TRBV7-3; j_gene: TRBJ2-1; abundance: .; CDR3nt: TGTGCCAGCAGCTTTGGGGGACAGAACAATGAGCAGTTCTTC; CDR3aa: CASSFGGQNNEQFF
d_gene: .; len: 20; v_gene: TRBV9; j_gene: TRBJ2-2; abundance: .; CDR3nt: TGTGCCAGCAGCGTAGCTACGTGGCAGGGTCGGCTAGACAACACCGGGGAGCTGTTTTTT; CDR3aa: CASSVATWQGRLDNTGELFF
d_gene: .; len: 13; v_gene: TRBV6-4; j_gene: TRBJ1-5; abundance: once; CDR3nt: TGTGCCAGCAGTGTGACAGAAAATCAGCCCCAGCATTTT; CDR3aa: CASSVTENQPQHF
d_gene: .; len: 14; v_gene: TRBV7-2; j_gene: TRBJ2-4; abundance: once; CDR3nt: TGTGCCAGCAGCCCGGTTGCCGCCGAAAACATTCAGTACTTC; CDR3aa: CASSPVAAENIQYF
d_gene: TRBD1; len: 16; v_gene: TRBV5-1; j_gene: TRBJ2-2; abundance: .; CDR3nt: TGCGCCAGCAGCTTGGCCTTGACAGGGGAGATCGGGGAGCTGTTTTTT; CDR3aa: CASSLALTGEIGELFF
d_gene: TRBD1; len: 13; v_gene: TRBV27; j_gene: TRBJ1-2; abundance: .; CDR3nt: TGTGCCAGCAGTTGGGACAGAAGCTATGGCTACACCTTC; CDR3aa: CASSWDRSYGYTF
d_gene: TRBD1; len: 13; v_gene: TRBV5-5; j_gene: TRBJ1-2; abundance: .; CDR3nt: TGTGCCAGCAGCGGGTACAGGGGAAGCGACTACACCTTC; CDR3aa: CASSGYRGSDYTF
d_gene: TRBD1; len: 17; v_gene: TRBV7-6; j_gene: TRBJ1-1; abundance: .; CDR3nt: TGTGCCAGCAGCTTAGCGCCGAGACAGGGCATGAACACTGAAGCTTTCTTT; CDR3aa: CASSLAPRQGMNTEAFF
d_gene: .; len: 15; v_gene: TRBV12-5; j_gene: TRBJ1-5; abundance: .; CDR3nt: TGTGCTAGTGGTTTGGAGGCAGGGCGTTTTGAGCCCCAGCATTTT; CDR3aa: CASGLEAGRFEPQHF
d_gene: TRBD1; len: 15; v_gene: TRBV15; j_gene: TRBJ2-7; abundance: .; CDR3nt: TGTGCCACCAGCAGAGGAAGGGACAGCTCCTACGAGCAGTACTTC; CDR3aa: CATSRGRDSSYEQYF
d_gene: TRBD1; len: 13; v_gene: TRBV27; j_gene: TRBJ1-2; abundance: .; CDR3nt: TGTGCCAGCAGTCCCACAGGGGGCTATGGCTACACCTTC; CDR3aa: CASSPTGGYGYTF